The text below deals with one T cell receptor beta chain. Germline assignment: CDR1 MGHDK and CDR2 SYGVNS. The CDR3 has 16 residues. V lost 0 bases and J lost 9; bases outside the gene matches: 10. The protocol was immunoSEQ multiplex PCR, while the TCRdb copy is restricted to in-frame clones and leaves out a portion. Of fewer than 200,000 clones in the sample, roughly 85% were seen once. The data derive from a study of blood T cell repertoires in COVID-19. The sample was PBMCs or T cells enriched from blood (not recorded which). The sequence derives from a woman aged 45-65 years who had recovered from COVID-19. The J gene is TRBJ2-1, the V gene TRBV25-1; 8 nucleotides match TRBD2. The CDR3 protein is CASSEYGGGRSGEQFF. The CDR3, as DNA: TGTGCCAGCAGTGAATACGGTGGCGGGAGGTCCGGTGAGCAGTTCTTC.